This passage covers 18 T cell receptor beta chains from one sample sequenced in a study of T cell repertoires in cytomegalovirus infection. TCRdb analysed the reads with MiXCR anew, one entry per CDR3 protein. Of about 530,000 distinct CDR3 sequences listed, 26% are singletons. The specimen was PBMCs. The receptors were gathered from a human donor in good health (CMV status not recorded). Some clones in this sample may be carry-over from other donors' samples.

This chain uses TRBV10-3 with TRBJ2-3; no firm D call. Germline V lookup: CDR1 ENHRY, CDR2 SYGVKD. This CDR3 has 12 amino acids. The CDR3 DNA reads TGTGCAACCCGAGAGCTAGCAGATACGCAGTATTTT. This translates into CATRELADTQYF.

This sequence joins TRBV7-8 and TRBJ2-3, with D possibly TRBD2 on 5 matching bases. The V gene's germline CDR1 is SGHVS and CDR2 FQNEAQ. CDR3 size: 16 residues. The V end was cut by 5 bases, the J end by 0 bases, with 15 bases between. CDR3: CASSPRRTGSTDTQYF. The CDR3 nucleotides are TGTGCCAGCAGCCCCCGACGGACTGGGAGCACAGATACGCAGTATTTT.

The chain couples TRBV19 to TRBJ1-4; unclear D gene. Germline V gene lookup returns CDR1 LNHDA and CDR2 SQIVND (reference sequence). V dropped 9 bases and J dropped 0 bases, with 14 bases sitting between them. The CDR3 consists of 15 residues. The CDR3 reads CASRRWRATNEKLFF. Written as DNA, the CDR3 is TGTGCCAGCCGGAGGTGGAGAGCAACTAATGAAAAACTGTTTTTT.

This clonotype was seen repeatedly, ten times or more. V and J are TRBV12-3 or TRBV12-4 and TRBJ1-1; D ambiguous. The V end lost 3 bases, the J end lost 3 bases, and 5 bases lay between the germline ends. The CDR3 runs 12 residues. The CDR3 region is CASSFGHTEAFF. In DNA, the CDR3 is TGTGCCAGCAGTTTCGGGCACACTGAAGCTTTCTTT.

Only a few counts were recorded for this clonotype. The gene calls are TRBV25-1 and TRBJ2-1, with 8 nucleotides matching TRBD2. The CDR3 totals 14 residues. V lost 5 bases and J lost 6; bases outside the gene matches: 6. The germline V gene encodes CDR1 MGHDK and CDR2 SYGVNS. Here the CDR3 reads CASSRTGGFNEQFF. DNA of the CDR3: TGTGCCAGCAGTAGAACGGGAGGGTTCAATGAGCAGTTCTTC.

The chain carries TRBV6-2 or TRBV6-3 and TRBJ2-6, with 9 bases identical to TRBD1. CDR1 is MNHEY, CDR2 SVGEGT, per germline. The trim removed 5 bases at V and 9 bases at J, leaving 14 bases unmatched. This CDR3 contains 17 residues. The CDR3 loop reads CASSTIHRGPPHNVLTF. The DNA for the CDR3 is TGTGCCAGCAGTACAATACACAGGGGGCCCCCTCACAACGTCCTGACTTTC.

The gene calls are TRBV7-8 and TRBJ2-3; no reliable D call. Germline loops: CDR1 SGHVS, CDR2 FQNEAQ. The CDR3 has 11 amino acids. The V and J ends lost 6 bases and 6 bases respectively, with 7 bases between them. CDR3 bases: TGTGCCAGCAGATATTCGGATACGCAGTATTTT. Protein product: CASRYSDTQYF.

This clonotype was found a few times. The chain links TRBV4-1 to TRBJ2-7; 15 bases align to TRBD2. The ends lost 4 bases at V and 4 bases at J; junction bases unmatched: 17. CDR1 and CDR2 (germline): MGHRA, YSYEKL. The CDR3 is 20 residues long. In DNA form, the CDR3 reads TGCGCCAGCAGCCGTTTACAGGGGGCTGGACTAGCGGGAGGGCCTTACGAGCAGTACTTC. This codes for CASSRLQGAGLAGGPYEQYF.

This clonotype was counted ten times or more. This rearrangement joins TRBV7-2 to TRBJ2-1; D is possibly TRBD1 or TRBD2 (5 bases each). Trimming shortened V by 5 bases and J by 9 bases, and 17 bases separated the two germline ends. The CDR3 is 14 amino acids. Looked up from germline, CDR1 is SGHTA and CDR2 is FQGNSA. The CDR3 DNA follows: TGTGCCAGCAGCGAAGGGACGCTCAAGGGTGAGCAGTTCTTC. It codes for CASSEGTLKGEQFF. The full variable domain, in which reference TRBV7-2 and TRBJ2-1 provide the parts outside the CDR3, is GAGVSQSPSNKVTEKGKDVELRCDPISGHTALYWYRQSLGQGLEFLIYFQGNSAPDKSGLPSDRFSAERTGGSVSTLTIQRTQQEDSAVYLCASSEGTLKGEQFFGPGTRLTVL.

This chain connects TRBV7-9 to TRBJ1-3; TRBD1 aligns across 8 bases. V gave up 4 bases and J gave up 0 bases; unmatched junction bases: 2. The CDR3 extends over 15 amino acids. Germline CDR1 and CDR2: SEHNR and FQNEAQ (reference sequence). In nucleotides, the CDR3 is TGTGCCAGCAGCTCCGGACAGGGCTCTGGAAACACCATATATTTT. This codes for CASSSGQGSGNTIYF.

The gene calls are TRBV12-3 or TRBV12-4 and TRBJ2-3; 9 positions match TRBD2. CDR3 length: 19 amino acids. J lost 2 bases, V lost 7 bases, and 19 bases had no gene match. The CDR3 region is CASTTTSGPPIFVTDTQYF. The DNA of the CDR3 is TGTGCCAGCACCACGACTAGCGGACCGCCGATCTTCGTCACAGATACGCAGTATTTT.

The chain couples TRBV7-8 to TRBJ2-1; D ambiguous. The CDR3 has 17 residues. Trimming pared 0 bases from V and 8 bases from J, leaving 20 bases between. Germline assignment: CDR1 SGHVS and CDR2 FQNEAQ. This CDR3 reads CASSLASSGKFLDEQFF. Written as DNA, the CDR3 is TGTGCCAGCAGCTTAGCGTCTAGTGGGAAGTTTCTCGATGAGCAGTTCTTC.

This chain uses TRBV24-1 with TRBJ2-2; no clear D gene. The CDR3 is 12 amino acids. Germline V lookup: CDR1 KGHDR, CDR2 SFDVKD. V was trimmed by 9 bases and J by 4 bases, leaving 8 bases between them. CDR3 nucleotides: TGTGCCACCCGGGCATTCACCGGGGAGCTGTTTTTT. As protein: CATRAFTGELFF.

This clonotype was picked up a small number of times. The rearrangement joins TRBV7-8 to TRBJ2-1, with D possibly matching TRBD2 (5 bases). V was cut by 1 base and J by 10 bases, with 14 bases left in between. Per the germline V gene, CDR1 is SGHVS and CDR2 is FQNEAQ. The CDR3 has 14 amino acids. The CDR3 loop reads CASSLVEGAGEQFF. The CDR3 coding sequence is TGTGCCAGCAGCTTAGTTGAGGGAGCTGGAGAGCAGTTCTTC. Based on the CDR3 plus reference TRBV7-8 and TRBJ2-1, the full variable domain is GAGVSQSPRYKVAKRGQDVALRCDPISGHVSLFWYQQALGQGPEFLTYFQNEAQLDKSGLPSDRFFAERPEGSVSTLKIQRTQQEDSAVYLCASSLVEGAGEQFFGPGTRLTVL.

There are a few counts of this clonotype. The genes are TRBV19 and TRBJ1-1; 10 positions match TRBD1. There are 16 residues in the CDR3. V was pared by 5 bases and J by 4 bases, with 10 bases of the junction left unmatched. Germline V gene data show CDR1 as LNHDA and CDR2 as SQIVND (reference sequence). In DNA, the CDR3 is TGTGCCAGTAGTGGAAGGACAGGGGGAGTTGTCACTGAAGCTTTCTTT. Translating it yields CASSGRTGGVVTEAFF.

At least ten counts were recorded for this clonotype. The chain is built from TRBV7-2 and TRBJ2-7, with D uncertain. The CDR3 has 13 amino acids. Germline CDR1 is SGHTA and CDR2 is FQGNSA. Trimming removed 1 base at V and 3 bases at J, with 7 bases between. CDR3 region: CASSLGELYEQYF. In DNA form, the CDR3 reads TGTGCCAGCAGCTTAGGGGAACTCTACGAGCAGTACTTC.

The rearrangement links TRBV20-1 to TRBJ2-7; possible D gene TRBD1, 5 bases. This CDR3 is built from 14 residues. Germline V gene data show CDR1 as DFQATT and CDR2 as SNEGSKA (reference sequence). V lost 6 bases and J 0 bases, leaving 15 bases between the germline ends. This CDR3 is CSAPTRQSSYEQYF. The CDR3 DNA follows: TGCAGTGCACCGACTCGACAGAGCTCCTACGAGCAGTACTTC.

The genes are TRBV7-2 and TRBJ1-2; TRBD1 is a possible D gene (6 bases). The CDR3 has 13 amino acids. Deletions cut 6 bases from V and 7 bases from J, with 15 bases between. Germline V CDR1 and CDR2: SGHTA, FQGNSA. CDR3 region: CASRNGGSSGYTF. CDR3 DNA sequence: TGTGCCAGCAGAAACGGGGGCAGCAGTGGCTACACCTTC.